These 25 T cell receptor beta chains were sequenced from one sample in a study of T-cell memory formation after mild COVID-19. From the 5' RACE reads, TCRdb called clonotypes with MiXCR, one entry per CDR3 protein. Of 210,000 or so distinct CDR3 sequences in the sample, 27% were seen once. Sequences were obtained from PBMCs or a T cell subset sorted from them (not recorded which). The receptors come from an adult woman who had mild COVID-19 (a few samples of this study predate the infection). Cell type and time point are not known.

The genes are TRBV7-3 and TRBJ2-1, with 13 bases lining up with TRBD2. V was pared by 5 bases and J by 4 bases, with 2 bases of the junction left unmatched. Germline CDR1 SGHTA, CDR2 FQGTGA. CDR3 size: 15 residues. CDR3 amino acids: CASSTSGGEYNEQFF. DNA for the CDR3: TGTGCCAGCAGCACTAGCGGGGGGGAGTACAATGAGCAGTTCTTC.

In its sample, this clonotype was seen a few times. V gene TRBV20-1 combines with J gene TRBJ2-7, with D perhaps matching TRBD1 or TRBD2 (5 bases each). CDR1 is DFQATT and CDR2 is SNEGSKA in the germline V gene (reference sequence). V was shortened by 0 bases and J by 3 bases, with 15 bases between the two germline ends. This CDR3 region has 15 residues. DNA of the CDR3: TGCAGTGCTAGAGAAATCACGGGACCGCTCTACGAGCAGTACTTC. Its translation: CSAREITGPLYEQYF.

The V and J genes are TRBV7-9 and TRBJ2-5; D unresolved. CDR3 size: 13 residues. Germline V gene sequence: CDR1 SEHNR, CDR2 FQNEAQ (reference sequence). V lost 1 base, J lost 5 bases, and 8 bases lay in between. CDR3 sequence reads: CASSLDGLETQYF. In DNA form, the CDR3 reads TGTGCCAGCAGCTTAGATGGGTTGGAGACCCAGTACTTC.

The V and J genes are TRBV6-1 and TRBJ2-7; D may match TRBD1 or TRBD2 (6 bases each). CDR3 length: 14 amino acids. With 1 base removed from V and 2 bases from J, the gap between germline ends came to 9 bases. Germline CDR1 is MNHNS and CDR2 is SASEGT. The CDR3 spells CASSEVRGPYEQYF. The CDR3 bases are TGTGCCAGCAGTGAAGTTCGGGGGCCCTACGAGCAGTACTTC.

A few counts support this clonotype. The rearrangement uses TRBV7-2 and TRBJ2-2; unclear D gene. The germline gives CDR1 SGHTA, CDR2 FQGNSA. The CDR3 has 14 residues. V lost 5 bases to trimming and J lost 2 bases, with 9 bases between them. CDR3 in amino acids: CASSPFLNTGELFF. In DNA form, the CDR3 reads TGTGCCAGCAGCCCCTTTCTTAACACCGGGGAGCTGTTTTTT.

The rearrangement joins TRBV7-2 to TRBJ2-7, with 7 bases aligning to TRBD1. Germline CDR1 reads SGHTA; CDR2 reads FQGNSA. The junction had 3 bases not matched to a gene; V was cut back by 2 bases and J by 2 bases. This CDR3 has 14 residues. CDR3 amino acids: CASSLFQGAYEQYF. The CDR3 bases are TGTGCCAGCAGCTTATTTCAGGGGGCCTACGAGCAGTACTTC.

In DNA form, the CDR3 reads TGTGCCAGCAGTTCCGCCGGGACTAGCAGAAGCACAGATACGCAGTATTTT. Translating it yields CASSSAGTSRSTDTQYF. V usage is TRBV9 and J usage is TRBJ2-3, with 9 positions matching TRBD2. The germline V gene encodes CDR1 SGDLS and CDR2 YYNGEE. With 5 bases clipped from V and 0 bases from J, the junction kept 10 bases outside the gene matches. The CDR3 contains 17 residues.

This clonotype was seen more than once but under ten times. This rearrangement joins TRBV4-1 to TRBJ1-1; tentative D call: TRBD1 (5 bases). V was clipped by 1 base and J by 7 bases, with 13 bases between them. The CDR3 loop spans 14 amino acids. Germline V gene lookup returns CDR1 MGHRA and CDR2 YSYEKL. For the CDR3, the DNA is TGCGCCAGCAGCCAAGGAGGACGGGGGAGTGAAGCTTTCTTT. It yields the protein CASSQGGRGSEAFF.

The gene calls are TRBV7-9 and TRBJ2-1, with D uncertain. V lost 4 bases and J lost 5, with 9 bases in between. Germline V gives CDR1 SEHNR, CDR2 FQNEAQ (reference sequence). The CDR3 is made up of 13 amino acids. The CDR3 loop reads CASSSAANNEQFF. CDR3 in DNA: TGTGCCAGCAGCTCGGCAGCAAACAATGAGCAGTTCTTC.

This clonotype was detected only once. CDR3 sequence (DNA): TGTGCCAGCAGCTTGATGTTACGGGAGAACACTGAAGCTTTCTTT. It codes for CASSLMLRENTEAFF. This chain uses TRBV5-6 with TRBJ1-1, with D unclear. V was cut by 1 base and J by 1 base, with 11 bases left in between. Germline values: CDR1 SGHDT, CDR2 YYEEEE. The CDR3 covers 15 residues.

The V gene is TRBV28, the J gene TRBJ2-3; 9 bases map to TRBD1. CDR3 length: 15 residues. The J segment lost 4 bases and the V segment lost 5 bases, leaving 7 bases of the junction unmatched. Germline V gene data show CDR1 as MDHEN and CDR2 as SYDVKM. CDR3 loop: CASSLRGQGPDTQYF. CDR3 nucleotide sequence: TGTGCCAGCAGTCTCCGGGGACAGGGCCCAGATACGCAGTATTTT.

This clonotype has more than one count but fewer than ten. The chain uses TRBV30 and TRBJ1-1; TRBD1 agrees at 9 bases. Germline V gene lookup returns CDR1 GTSNPN and CDR2 SVGIG (reference sequence). The CDR3 contains 15 residues. V trimming: 3 bases; J trimming: 7 bases; junction bases outside the gene matches: 12. The chain's CDR3 is CAWRSLGQGSIEAFF. The CDR3 bases are TGTGCCTGGAGATCTTTAGGACAGGGGTCTATTGAAGCTTTCTTT. The complete variable domain, with remaining parts taken from reference TRBV30 and TRBJ1-1, reads SQTIHQWPATLVQPVGSPLSLECTVEGTSNPNLYWYRQAAGRGLQLLFYSVGIGQISSEVPQNLSASRPQDRQFILSSKKLLLSDSGFYLCAWRSLGQGSIEAFFGQGTRLTVV.

This rearrangement joins TRBV4-1 to TRBJ2-6; no clear D. Germline lookup yields CDR1 MGHRA and CDR2 YSYEKL. V was pared by 1 base and J by 0 bases, with 4 bases between. This CDR3 is 15 amino acids long. CDR3 sequence (DNA): TGCGCCAGCAGCCAAGCGCACTCTGGGGCCAACGTCCTGACTTTC. Encoded protein: CASSQAHSGANVLTF.

A few counts support this clonotype. This rearrangement joins TRBV27 to TRBJ2-1; 9 bases line up with TRBD2. Germline assignment: CDR1 MNHEY and CDR2 SMNVEV (reference sequence). V shed 6 bases, J shed 2 bases, and the junction held 5 bases outside the gene matches. The CDR3 consists of 15 residues. CDR3 protein: CASRRGGGAYNEQFF. CDR3 coding DNA: TGTGCCAGCAGGCGGGGCGGGGGGGCCTACAATGAGCAGTTCTTC.

The chain employs TRBV6-2 or TRBV6-3 and TRBJ2-2; a weak D match, TRBD1 (6 bases). Germline CDR1 MNHEY, CDR2 SVGEGT. The CDR3 has 15 residues. Trimming removed 3 bases from V and 4 bases from J, with 12 bases in between. This CDR3 reads CASSYTRGGTGELFF. Here the CDR3 DNA reads TGTGCCAGCAGTTATACACGAGGGGGCACCGGGGAGCTGTTTTTT.

For this clonotype: At one end, the junction sequence differs from germline, possibly due to a read error. The chain joins TRBV6-5 to TRBJ2-7, with D perhaps matching TRBD2 (6 bases). Germline V gives CDR1 MNHEY, CDR2 SVGAGI. The length of the CDR3 is 14 residues. The CDR3 sequence is CASSYFGGPYEKYF. CDR3 DNA: TGTGCCAGCAGTTACTTCGGGGGACCCTACGAGAAGTACTTC.

The rearrangement joins TRBV7-8 to TRBJ1-1; no clear D gene. The ends were cut back, 1 base at V and 0 bases at J, with 6 bases in the middle. The CDR3 length is 14 residues. Germline-derived CDR1 and CDR2 are SGHVS and FQNEAQ. CDR3 bases: TGTGCCAGCAGCTTAGTTCTTTTGAACACTGAAGCTTTCTTT. Translation gives CASSLVLLNTEAFF.

This chain connects TRBV6-5 to TRBJ2-1, with D perhaps matching TRBD1 (6 bases). This CDR3 has 14 amino acids. V was pared by 0 bases and J by 9 bases, with 12 bases between. Per germline, CDR1 MNHEY and CDR2 SVGAGI. DNA of the CDR3: TGTGCCAGCAGTTACTCGAGGGGGAAGGGTGAGCAGTTCTTC. Translating it yields CASSYSRGKGEQFF.

This clonotype was counted a few times. The V call is TRBV29-1, the J call TRBJ2-7; 7 positions match TRBD2. V dropped 4 bases and J dropped 1; count of bases not matched to a gene: 4. Germline V CDR1 and CDR2: SQVTM, ANQGSEA. The CDR3 contains 13 residues. This chain's CDR3 is CSVVAGASYEQYF. CDR3 coding DNA: TGCAGCGTTGTGGCGGGAGCGTCCTACGAGCAGTACTTC.

The V call is TRBV9, the J call TRBJ2-3; 12 bases map to TRBD2. CDR1 and CDR2 (germline): SGDLS, YYNGEE. The V and J ends lost 4 bases and 3 bases, in that order; junction bases with no gene match: 9. This CDR3 is built from 17 residues. CDR3 protein: CASSLRTSGDLTDTQYF. In DNA, the CDR3 is TGTGCCAGCAGCCTCAGGACTAGCGGGGACCTAACAGATACGCAGTATTTT.

Only a few counts were recorded for this clonotype. The chain joins TRBV12-3 or TRBV12-4 to TRBJ1-2; TRBD1 might be the D (5 bases). The V end was cut by 2 bases, the J end by 7 bases, with 11 bases between. The CDR3 loop spans 13 amino acids. In nucleotides, the CDR3 is TGTGCCAGCAGTTTATTGACAGCGGGTGGCTACACCTTC. Protein: CASSLLTAGGYTF.

This clonotype has a handful of counts. The rearrangement uses TRBV6-5 and TRBJ2-1, with a weak D call TRBD2 (6 bases). CDR1 is MNHEY and CDR2 is SVGAGI in the germline V gene. V lost 2 bases, J lost 0 bases, and 8 bases lay in between. This CDR3 is 15 amino acids long. For the CDR3, the DNA is TGTGCCAGCAGTTACGGGAGGAGCTCCTACAATGAGCAGTTCTTC. This codes for CASSYGRSSYNEQFF.

The chain has TRBV5-1 and TRBJ2-7; D may be TRBD1 (6 bases). Per germline, CDR1 SGHRS and CDR2 YFSETQ. The V and J ends lost 5 bases and 4 bases respectively, with 13 bases between them. CDR3 size: 13 residues. The CDR3 here is CASSFGTTYEQYF. The CDR3 nucleotides read TGCGCCAGCAGTTTCGGGACAACATACGAGCAGTACTTC.

The genes are TRBV28 and TRBJ1-5; TRBD1 aligns across 8 bases. Trimming cost V 3 bases and J 6 bases; bases outside gene matches: 7. The V gene's germline CDR1 is MDHEN and CDR2 SYDVKM. The CDR3 sequence is 15 residues long. The CDR3 loop is CASSFVTGEGQPQHF. The CDR3 bases are TGTGCCAGCAGTTTCGTGACAGGGGAGGGTCAGCCCCAGCATTTT.

This clonotype was seen more than once but under ten times. The chain couples TRBV5-4 to TRBJ2-5; the D is unclear. The V end lost 5 bases, the J end lost 1 base, and 15 bases lay between the germline ends. Germline assignment: CDR1 SGHNT and CDR2 YYREEE (reference sequence). The CDR3 has 15 residues. CDR3 residues: CASRDVSRSQETQYF. As DNA, the CDR3 is TGTGCCAGCAGGGACGTCTCACGTTCCCAAGAGACCCAGTACTTC.